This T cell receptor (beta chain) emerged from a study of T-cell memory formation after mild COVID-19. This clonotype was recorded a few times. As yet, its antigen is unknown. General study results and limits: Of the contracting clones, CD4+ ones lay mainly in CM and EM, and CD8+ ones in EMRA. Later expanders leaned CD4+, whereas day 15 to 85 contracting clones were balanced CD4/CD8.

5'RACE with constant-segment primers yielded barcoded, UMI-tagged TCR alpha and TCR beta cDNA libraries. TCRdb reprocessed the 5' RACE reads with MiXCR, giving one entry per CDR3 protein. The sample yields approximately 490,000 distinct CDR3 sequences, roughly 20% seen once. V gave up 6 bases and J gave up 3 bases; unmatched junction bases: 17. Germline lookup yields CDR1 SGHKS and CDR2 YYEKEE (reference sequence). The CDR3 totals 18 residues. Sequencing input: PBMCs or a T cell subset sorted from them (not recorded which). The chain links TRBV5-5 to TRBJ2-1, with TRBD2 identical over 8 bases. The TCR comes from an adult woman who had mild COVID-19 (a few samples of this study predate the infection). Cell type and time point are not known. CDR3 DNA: TGTGCCAGCACCTCTTGGTCGGGGGGGGTGCCGCACTACAATGAGCAGTTCTTC. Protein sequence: CASTSWSGGVPHYNEQFF.